What follows are 23 T cell receptor beta chains derived from one specimen sequenced in a study of tumor and adjacent non-tumor tissue in lung cancer. RNA was extracted from bulk tissue without any cell sorting. TCRbeta libraries were built with three rounds of nested PCR, modified from ARM-PCR. TCRdb fed the multiplex PCR reads into MiXCR, producing one record per CDR3 protein. The sample lists about 200,000 distinct CDR3 sequences, 70% to 75% occurring once. The specimen was lung tumor tissue. The receptors derive from a man between 60 and 70 years old with non-small cell lung cancer.

In the case of this clonotype: Just one base apart from a much larger clone, this may be a read error. The rearrangement uses TRBV29-1 and TRBJ1-2; D gene uncertain. The V gene lost 5 bases and the J gene lost 4 bases, with 14 bases spanning the gap. CDR3 size: 13 residues. Germline CDR1 and CDR2: SQVTM and ANQGSEA. DNA for the CDR3: TGCAGCGTTTCACCTCGCACCGGCTATGGCTACACCTTC. It yields the protein CSVSPRTGYGYTF.

As to this clonotype: Mismatch with germline at one junction end may stem from a read error. V gene TRBV20-1 combines with J gene TRBJ2-5; TRBD1 matches 8 bases. The germline CDR1 and CDR2 sequences are DFQATT and SNEGSKA (reference sequence). CDR3 length equals 13 residues. For the CDR3, the DNA is TGCAGTGTCTCGCGGACAGGGCAAGAGACCCGGTACTTC. Translating gives CSVSRTGQETRYF.

As regards this clonotype: Because the CDR3 is missing its conserved closing phenylalanine or tryptophan, this is likely a read error. The chain joins TRBV10-1 to TRBJ2-2; D is unclear. The CDR3 extends over 14 amino acids. Trimming shortened V by 4 bases and J by 2 bases, and 8 bases separated the two germline ends. Per germline, CDR1 WNHNN and CDR2 SYGVQD (reference sequence). The CDR3, as DNA: TGCGCCAGCAGTGCACGGGCTAACACCGGGGAGCTGTTTTTA. This encodes CASSARANTGELFL.

The rearrangement links TRBV13 to TRBJ1-3; D gene unclear. Germline V gene sequence: CDR1 PRHDT, CDR2 FYEKMQ (reference sequence). Trimming shortened V by 4 bases and J by 4 bases, and 17 bases separated the two germline ends. The CDR3 is 16 amino acids. The CDR3 is CASSYLSGVVGNTIYF. CDR3 coding DNA: TGTGCCAGCAGCTACCTGTCCGGGGTGGTCGGAAACACCATATATTTT.

At least ten counts were recorded for this clonotype. The chain has TRBV20-1 and TRBJ2-3; TRBD2 aligns across 7 bases. CDR3 length: 15 amino acids. Germline V CDR1 and CDR2: DFQATT, SNEGSKA (reference sequence). The J segment lost 2 bases and the V segment lost 3 bases, leaving 8 bases of the junction unmatched. Here the CDR3 reads CSARSQGGNTDTQYF. The DNA for the CDR3 is TGCAGTGCTAGGAGCCAGGGAGGGAACACAGATACGCAGTATTTT.

This clonotype was recorded only once. This clone may be a read error of a much larger clone one base away. The chain has TRBV12-3 or TRBV12-4 and TRBJ2-1; the D is unclear. CDR3 length equals 11 residues. The CDR3 here is CASSRTVGWVF. In nucleotides, the CDR3 is TGTGCCAGCAGCCGAACAGTGGGATGGGTCTTC.

This clonotype was seen a handful of times. The chain couples TRBV30 to TRBJ1-4; D possibly corresponds to TRBD1 (5 bases). CDR1 is GTSNPN and CDR2 is SVGIG in the germline V gene (reference sequence). This CDR3 region has 13 residues. The V end lost 0 bases, the J end lost 6 bases, and 8 bases lay between the germline ends. CDR3 sequence: CAWSVQADEKLFF. CDR3 nucleotides: TGTGCCTGGAGTGTACAGGCAGATGAAAAACTGTTTTTT. Using reference TRBV30 and TRBJ1-4 for the parts outside the CDR3, the full variable domain is SQTIHQWPATLVQPVGSPLSLECTVEGTSNPNLYWYRQAAGRGLQLLFYSVGIGQISSEVPQNLSASRPQDRQFILSSKKLLLSDSGFYLCAWSVQADEKLFFGSGTQLSVL.

Remarks on this clonotype: Mismatch with germline at one junction end may stem from a read error. This rearrangement joins TRBV11-2 to TRBJ2-3, with D possibly being TRBD2 (5 bases). CDR3 length: 15 residues. The germline V gene has CDR1 SGHAT and CDR2 FQNNGV. CDR3 coding DNA: TGTGCCAACAGCTTACAAACCTCTAGCACAGATACGCGGTATTTT. Translated: CANSLQTSSTDTRYF.

Details on this clonotype: A read error may account for a junction end that differs from germline. The chain joins TRBV6-2 or TRBV6-3 to TRBJ2-1; TRBD2 agrees at 10 bases. This CDR3 spans 15 amino acids. Germline values: CDR1 MNHEY, CDR2 SVGEGT. CDR3 sequence reads: CGSSHQLAGHNEQFF. CDR3 DNA sequence: TGTGGCAGCAGTCACCAACTAGCGGGGCACAATGAGCAGTTCTTC.

Details on this clonotype: The junction shows a germline mismatch at one end, possibly a read error. This sequence joins TRBV11-2 and TRBJ2-5, with a possible D match to TRBD2 (6 bases). The length of the CDR3 is 13 residues. CDR1 and CDR2 (germline): SGHAT, FQNNGV. The CDR3 sequence: CVSSKGSGETLYF. The CDR3 DNA is TGTGTCAGCAGCAAGGGCTCGGGGGAGACCCTGTACTTC.

To note about this clonotype: At one end the junction does not follow the germline gene, possibly because of a read error. The V gene is TRBV20-1, the J gene TRBJ2-7; the match to TRBD2 covers 8 bases. CDR1 and CDR2 (germline): DFQATT, SNEGSKA (reference sequence). CDR3 size: 16 residues. The CDR3 bases are TGCAGTGGTCAACGTGTCCGTGGCGGGGGGTCCTGCGAGCAGTACTTC. Amino acid sequence: CSGQRVRGGGSCEQYF.

On this clonotype itself: One base away lies a much larger clone, so this may be a sequencing read error. The chain employs TRBV29-1 and TRBJ2-3, with D unresolved. CDR1 SQVTM and CDR2 ANQGSEA come from the germline V gene. V was shortened by 7 bases and J by 5 bases, with 7 bases between the two germline ends. This CDR3 has 10 residues. DNA of the CDR3: TGCAGCGCACAAAGAGATACGCAGTATTTT. It yields the protein CSAQRDTQYF.

This clonotype was detected many times. J is TRBJ2-7 and V is TRBV5-5; D is perhaps TRBD2 (5 bases). Per germline, CDR1 SGHKS and CDR2 YYEKEE (reference sequence). V was shortened by 4 bases and J by 0 bases, with 14 bases between the two germline ends. The CDR3 runs to 15 residues. The CDR3 here is CASSNSGIRSYEQYF. CDR3 coding DNA: TGTGCCAGCAGCAACTCCGGGATCCGCTCCTACGAGCAGTACTTC.

In regard to this clonotype: One base away lies a much larger clone, so this may be a sequencing read error. This CDR3 is CASSQDRWDERFF. Here the CDR3 DNA reads TGCGCCAGCAGCCAAGATCGTTGGGATGAGCGGTTCTTC. The V call is TRBV4-3, the J call TRBJ2-1; D remains ambiguous. In germline, CDR1 is LGHNA, CDR2 YSLEER. CDR3 length: 13 amino acids.

The chain couples TRBV5-1 to TRBJ2-3, with D perhaps TRBD1 (5 bases). V was clipped by 4 bases and J by 2 bases, with 17 bases between them. The CDR3 runs to 16 residues. The V gene's germline CDR1 is SGHRS and CDR2 YFSETQ. The CDR3 DNA sequence: TGCGCCAGCAGCCTAGGCCAGGGAATCACCACAGATACGCAGTATTTT. Its translation: CASSLGQGITTDTQYF.

This clonotype has a handful of counts. The chain links TRBV30 to TRBJ2-1; possibly TRBD2 for D (6 bases). Trimming left V 1 base short and J 10 bases short, with 14 bases between. The length of the CDR3 is 13 residues. The germline gives CDR1 GTSNPN, CDR2 SVGIG (reference sequence). As DNA, the CDR3 is TGTGCCTGGAGTGGGCAGACGGGACTGGAGCAGTTCTTC. The encoded protein is CAWSGQTGLEQFF.

Concerning this clonotype: Sequence at one end of the junction differs from germline and may be a read error. This CDR3 reads CRASPDGTGNEKLFF. In DNA, the CDR3 is TGCCGTGCTAGCCCAGATGGGACAGGGAATGAAAAACTGTTTTTT. The chain has TRBV20-1 and TRBJ1-4; 9 nucleotides align to TRBD1. The CDR3 totals 15 residues. Per germline, CDR1 DFQATT and CDR2 SNEGSKA (reference sequence).

Concerning this clonotype itself: A much larger clone differs by one base, so this may be a read error. This chain uses TRBV6-5 with TRBJ2-7; no reliable D call. The CDR3 runs to 14 residues. V was shortened by 2 bases and J by 3 bases, with 11 bases between the two germline ends. Germline lookup yields CDR1 MNHEY and CDR2 SVGAGI. CDR3 protein: CASSYTSKGYEQYF. In DNA, the CDR3 is TGTGCCAGCAGTTACACGTCTAAGGGCTACGAGCAGTACTTC.

Points on this clonotype: The junction departs from the called germline gene at one end, perhaps through a read error. The chain has TRBV12-3 or TRBV12-4 and TRBJ1-1; D perhaps matches TRBD1 (5 bases). The length of the CDR3 is 12 residues. CDR3 loop: CASTPEGPEAFF. DNA for the CDR3: TGTGCCAGCACGCCTGAGGGGCCTGAAGCATTCTTT.

A word on this clonotype: A much larger clone is a single base away; this may be a read error. V and J are TRBV20-1 and TRBJ2-1; D tentatively fits TRBD1 or TRBD2 (6 bases each). The CDR3 is 15 amino acids. V gave up 4 bases and J gave up 5 bases, with 18 bases separating them. Germline CDR1 is DFQATT and CDR2 is SNEGSKA (reference sequence). The CDR3 is CSANQLGGRNNEQFF. The CDR3 nucleotides read TGCAGTGCTAACCAACTAGGGGGGAGGAACAATGAGCAGTTCTTC.

Concerning this clonotype: Possible read error: a much larger clone is one base away. The chain couples TRBV29-1 to TRBJ2-2; D remains ambiguous. Looked up from germline, CDR1 is SQVTM and CDR2 is ANQGSEA. The CDR3 is 13 residues long. V was clipped by 6 bases and J by 1 base, with 9 bases between them. CDR3 sequence: CSVKGRNTGELFF. DNA of the CDR3: TGCAGCGTGAAGGGCAGGAACACCGGGGAGCTGTTTTTT.

With regard to this clonotype: One end of the junction fails to match germline, which may point to a read error. J is TRBJ2-3 and V is TRBV5-4; TRBD2 is a possible D gene (6 bases). The CDR3 is made up of 17 amino acids. Germline V lookup: CDR1 SGHNT, CDR2 YYREEE (reference sequence). DNA for the CDR3: TGTGTCAGCAGCAAGGATATTACTAGAACTAGCACAGATATGCAGTATTTT. This translates into CVSSKDITRTSTDMQYF.

The table lists this clonotype with a few counts. This chain connects TRBV6-6 to TRBJ1-4; the match to TRBD1 covers 9 bases. CDR3 size: 14 residues. The J segment lost 3 bases and the V segment lost 6 bases, leaving 2 bases of the junction unmatched. The germline CDR1 and CDR2 sequences are MNHNY and SVGAGI (reference sequence). The CDR3, as DNA: TGTGCCAGCAGGAGGACAGGGGCTAATGAAAAACTGTTTTTT. This translates into CASRRTGANEKLFF.